This TCR beta chain is from a study of shared clonotypes between healthy human individuals. The germline V gene encodes CDR1 MNHEY and CDR2 SMNVEV (reference sequence). V was pared by 5 bases and J by 2 bases, with 7 bases of the junction left unmatched. This CDR3 contains 15 residues. Clones were read by immunoSEQ multiplex PCR, and TCRdb kept only the in-frame ones, dropping some. The table lists about half a million clones, about 85% of them singletons, with 10% to 15% in the top ten. The material sequenced was PBMCs. The chain joins TRBV27 to TRBJ2-7, with TRBD2 matching 9 bases. This clonotype was sampled from a woman aged 40 to 49 in good health. Some clones in this sample may be carry-over from other donors' samples. The CDR3 DNA follows: TGTGCCAGCAGTCCGTTAGCGGGAGCTACCTACGAGCAGTACTTC. Residues: CASSPLAGATYEQYF.